These 31 T cell receptor beta chains came from one sample sequenced in a study of T cell responses to AZD1222 COVID-19 vaccine (dated by TCRdb to the early 2020s). Library method: the immunoSEQ multiplex PCR assay. The source is immuneACCESS, and TCRdb retained only in-frame sequences with V and J called. Part of the clones is not carried over; for the studies checked, unresolved V genes explain less than half of this, and the remainder is unexplained. Counted in this sample were 120,000 or so clones; roughly 89% of them appeared once. Of the sample, 8.5% to 14% is held by the ten largest clones. Read against the paper, the sample's time point label means: baseline before first vaccination. The sample's treatment or condition, from its label and the paper: meningococcal conjugate vaccine given as trial control. This specimen consisted of peripheral blood, obtained on day 0 of MenACWY control vaccination. These receptors all stem from an adult in good health.

The rearrangement links TRBV5-1 to TRBJ2-7, with 8 bases fitting TRBD1. Trimming took 0 bases from V and 2 from J; bases not matched to a gene: 1. This CDR3 comprises 14 residues. Germline CDR1 SGHRS, CDR2 YFSETQ. The CDR3: CASSLGGQAYEQYF. CDR3 coding DNA: TGCGCCAGCAGCTTGGGGGGACAGGCCTACGAGCAGTACTTC.

V usage is TRBV5-5 and J usage is TRBJ2-7; TRBD1 matches at 7 bases. Looked up from germline, CDR1 is SGHKS and CDR2 is YYEKEE (reference sequence). The CDR3 contains 14 residues. After removal of 2 bases from V and 2 bases from J, the junction contained 4 bases not matched to a gene. The CDR3 loop reads CASSFSQGAYEQYF. Written as DNA, the CDR3 is TGTGCCAGCAGCTTTAGCCAGGGGGCCTACGAGCAGTACTTC.

This clone was observed once. The gene calls are TRBV4-2 and TRBJ1-2; possible D gene TRBD1, 6 bases. Trimming took off 1 base at V and 4 bases at J, with 7 bases between the two ends. Looked up from germline, CDR1 is LGHNA and CDR2 is YNFKEQ. This CDR3 region has 13 residues. Written as DNA, the CDR3 is TGTGCCAGCAGCCAAGGGACAGTCTATGGCTACACCTTC. Protein: CASSQGTVYGYTF.

This clone has just one count. This chain uses TRBV9 with TRBJ1-2; 8 bases map to TRBD1. Germline V gene lookup returns CDR1 SGDLS and CDR2 YYNGEE. The CDR3 totals 14 residues. The J segment lost 3 bases and the V segment lost 0 bases, leaving 1 base of the junction unmatched. In nucleotides, the CDR3 is TGTGCCAGCAGCGTAGACAGGGGGGACTATGGCTACACCTTC. Amino acids: CASSVDRGDYGYTF.

The chain uses TRBV5-1 and TRBJ1-1, with a possible D match to TRBD1 (6 bases). The CDR3 contains 16 residues. Germline values: CDR1 SGHRS, CDR2 YFSETQ. Trimming pared 1 base from V and 1 base from J, leaving 14 bases between. The CDR3 is CASSLRGDGSNTEAFF. Written as DNA, the CDR3 is TGCGCCAGCAGCTTGAGGGGGGATGGTTCGAACACTGAAGCTTTCTTT.

This chain connects TRBV18 to TRBJ1-2; 8 bases align to TRBD1. Germline V gene lookup returns CDR1 KGHSH and CDR2 LQKENI. The CDR3 contains 13 residues. V gave up 4 bases and J gave up 6 bases; unmatched junction bases: 4. The CDR3 is CASSQQGADGYTF. The CDR3 DNA is TGTGCCAGCTCACAGCAGGGGGCGGATGGCTACACCTTC.

J is TRBJ2-1 and V is TRBV5-1, with TRBD2 as a possible D gene (5 bases). The CDR3 sequence is 16 residues long. Between the trimmed V and J ends, which lost 4 bases and 4 bases, there was a span of 18 bases. Germline V gene sequence: CDR1 SGHRS, CDR2 YFSETQ. This CDR3 is CASSPSGSPYYNEQFF. The CDR3 nucleotides are TGCGCCAGCAGCCCGTCGGGGTCCCCATATTACAATGAGCAGTTCTTC.

The chain has TRBV11-2 and TRBJ2-2; perhaps TRBD2 as D (5 bases). The CDR3 extends over 16 amino acids. Trimming took off 2 bases at V and 0 bases at J, with 10 bases between the two ends. Germline CDR1 SGHAT, CDR2 FQNNGV. The CDR3 sequence: CASSLTGRSNTGELFF. For the CDR3, the DNA is TGTGCCAGCAGCTTAACGGGGAGATCGAACACCGGGGAGCTGTTTTTT.

V gene TRBV5-4 combines with J gene TRBJ2-7; 8 bases are a match to TRBD2. The trim removed 7 bases at V and 7 bases at J, leaving 16 bases unmatched. This CDR3 has 15 amino acids. In germline, CDR1 is SGHNT, CDR2 YYREEE (reference sequence). CDR3 in amino acids: CASSFGGREAREQYF. The CDR3 bases are TGTGCCAGCTCTTTTGGAGGGCGGGAGGCACGGGAGCAGTACTTC.

This chain joins TRBV4-2 and TRBJ2-7; TRBD2 agrees at 8 bases. The V gene end was trimmed by 0 bases and the J gene end by 3 bases; junction bases not matched to a gene: 7. The CDR3 has 16 residues. Germline V gene lookup returns CDR1 LGHNA and CDR2 YNFKEQ. This CDR3 reads CASSQEIAGYYYEQYF. The CDR3 DNA sequence: TGTGCCAGCAGCCAAGAAATAGCGGGATACTACTACGAGCAGTACTTC.

The CDR3: CASSPSQENQPQHF. The CDR3 DNA is TGTGCCAGCAGCCCCTCACAGGAAAATCAGCCCCAGCATTTT. This chain links TRBV6-5 with TRBJ1-5, with TRBD1 as a possible D gene (5 bases). The CDR3 consists of 14 residues. Germline-derived CDR1 and CDR2 are MNHEY and SVGAGI. Between the trimmed V and J ends, which lost 6 bases and 4 bases, there was a span of 13 bases.

This clone was seen a single time. The chain has TRBV3-1 (or the pseudogene TRBV3-2) and TRBJ2-5; 8 bases map to TRBD2. The CDR3 consists of 17 residues. Germline V CDR1 and CDR2: LGHDT, YNNKEL (reference sequence). The V gene end was trimmed by 4 bases and the J gene end by 4 bases; junction bases not matched to a gene: 14. The CDR3 coding sequence is TGTGCCAGCAGCCTCCGACTAGCGACCCGCTTGCTAGAGACCCAGTACTTC. Translated: CASSLRLATRLLETQYF.

CDR3 amino acids: CASSLTGTSGSNEQFF. The CDR3 coding sequence is TGTGCCAGCAGCTTAACGGGGACTAGCGGGAGCAATGAGCAGTTCTTC. The chain has TRBV7-3 and TRBJ2-1; 14 nucleotides match TRBD2. CDR3 size: 16 residues. CDR1 is SGHTA, CDR2 FQGTGA, per germline. The V and J ends lost 0 bases and 6 bases, in that order; junction bases with no gene match: 1.

The chain recombines TRBV30 with TRBJ2-5; no clear D gene. CDR1 GTSNPN and CDR2 SVGIG come from the germline V gene (reference sequence). Trimming cost V 3 bases and J 0 bases, with 14 bases left between them. There are 15 residues in the CDR3. CDR3 sequence (DNA): TGTGCCTGGAGGGGCCCCCGGGCGAACCAAGAGACCCAGTACTTC. Translated, it gives CAWRGPRANQETQYF.

The chain uses TRBV4-3 and TRBJ2-2; 8 nucleotides line up with TRBD2. This CDR3 is built from 16 residues. The germline V gene encodes CDR1 LGHNA and CDR2 YSLEER. With 1 base clipped from V and 2 bases from J, the junction kept 3 bases outside the gene matches. CDR3 amino acids: CASSQVAGGNTGELFF. Written as DNA, the CDR3 is TGCGCCAGCAGCCAAGTTGCGGGAGGCAACACCGGGGAGCTGTTTTTT.

The rearrangement joins TRBV10-3 to TRBJ2-1, with 15 bases matching TRBD2. Germline CDR1 is ENHRY and CDR2 is SYGVKD. The CDR3 extends over 18 amino acids. Trimming removed 5 bases from V and 6 bases from J; junction bases left unmatched: 11. CDR3 in DNA: TGTGCCATCAGTAGGGGACTAGCGGGAGGACGCGGGGCCAATGAGCAGTTCTTC. This codes for CAISRGLAGGRGANEQFF.

This clone occurred once. In nucleotides, the CDR3 is TGTGCCAGTCGAAAATCCCGGGAGAGGGGACGGCATGAGCAGTTCTTC. Its protein product is CASRKSRERGRHEQFF. The chain recombines TRBV19 with TRBJ2-1; D may be TRBD2 (6 bases). V was clipped by 8 bases and J by 8 bases, with 25 bases between them. The CDR3 runs to 16 residues. Germline-derived CDR1 and CDR2 are LNHDA and SQIVND (reference sequence).

J is TRBJ2-2 and V is TRBV7-9, with 7 bases matching TRBD1. The CDR3 is 15 residues long. The J segment lost 1 base and the V segment lost 1 base, leaving 0 bases of the junction unmatched. Looked up from germline, CDR1 is SEHNR and CDR2 is FQNEAQ (reference sequence). The CDR3 DNA is TGTGCCAGCAGCTTAGGGACAGGGAACACCGGGGAGCTGTTTTTT. Translated: CASSLGTGNTGELFF.

In its sample, this clone was seen once. The rearrangement uses TRBV3-1 (or the pseudogene TRBV3-2) and TRBJ1-6; the D is unclear. This CDR3 is 12 amino acids long. V was trimmed by 0 bases and J by 15 bases, leaving 9 bases between them. Germline lookup yields CDR1 LGHDT and CDR2 YNNKEL (reference sequence). The CDR3 coding sequence is TGTGCCAGCAGCCAAGAGAGGGAGGGCCTCCACTTT. It specifies CASSQEREGLHF.

DNA of the CDR3: TGTGCCAGCAGTTACTCGGGGGAGACCCAGTACTTC. It is translated as CASSYSGETQYF. The chain joins TRBV6-6 to TRBJ2-5; D not certain. CDR1 MNHNY and CDR2 SVGAGI come from the germline V gene (reference sequence). The V gene lost 0 bases and the J gene lost 5 bases, with 4 bases spanning the gap. The CDR3 loop spans 12 amino acids.

The V gene is TRBV19, the J gene TRBJ2-3; D might be TRBD2 (5 bases). V lost 7 bases to trimming and J lost 6 bases, with 8 bases between them. The CDR3 spans 11 residues. From germline, CDR1 is LNHDA and CDR2 SQIVND (reference sequence). The CDR3 here is CASTRGDTQYF. The CDR3 region has the DNA TGTGCCAGTACCCGAGGGGATACGCAGTATTTT. Based on the CDR3 plus reference TRBV19 and TRBJ2-3, the full variable domain is DGGITQSPKYLFRKEGQNVTLSCEQNLNHDAMYWYRQDPGQGLRLIYYSQIVNDFQKGDIAEGYSVSREKKESFPLTVTSAQKNPTAFYLCASTRGDTQYFGPGTRLTVL.

This chain uses TRBV11-2 with TRBJ2-7; D might be TRBD1 (6 bases). CDR3 length: 15 residues. Looked up from germline, CDR1 is SGHAT and CDR2 is FQNNGV. Trimming left V 5 bases short and J 3 bases short, with 17 bases between. The chain's CDR3 is CASSPLGQRVYEQYF. CDR3 DNA: TGTGCCAGCAGCCCACTCGGACAGAGAGTCTACGAGCAGTACTTC.

This rearrangement joins TRBV10-3 to TRBJ2-5; the D gene is possibly TRBD1 (6 bases). Looked up from germline, CDR1 is ENHRY and CDR2 is SYGVKD. The germline V and J ends were trimmed by 2 bases and 2 bases, with 18 bases remaining between them. This CDR3 has 17 amino acids. CDR3 DNA: TGTGCCATCAGTGAGCCTGGACAGACTCCGAGTCAAGAGACCCAGTACTTC. Translation gives CAISEPGQTPSQETQYF.

This chain connects TRBV4-3 to TRBJ2-7; perhaps TRBD2 as D (5 bases). V was cut by 0 bases and J by 6 bases, with 18 bases left in between. The germline CDR1 and CDR2 sequences are LGHNA and YSLEER. The CDR3 runs 16 residues. CDR3 sequence reads: CASSQDNFGVAPEQYF. In nucleotides, the CDR3 is TGCGCCAGCAGCCAAGATAATTTCGGGGTAGCTCCCGAGCAGTACTTC.

The rearrangement links TRBV29-1 to TRBJ2-3; no definite D call. CDR1 and CDR2 (germline): SQVTM, ANQGSEA. The CDR3 consists of 11 residues. V gave up 5 bases and J gave up 6 bases, with 9 bases separating them. The CDR3 DNA reads TGCAGCGTTACCCCTGCGGATACGCAGTATTTT. It specifies CSVTPADTQYF.

This clone was counted only a few times. V and J are TRBV10-2 and TRBJ2-3, with D unresolved. Germline assignment: CDR1 WSHSY and CDR2 SAAADI. V gave up 8 bases and J gave up 0 bases, with 9 bases separating them. CDR3 length equals 13 residues. CDR3 DNA: TGCGCCAGCCGTGCACCTAGCACAGATACGCAGTATTTT. It translates to CASRAPSTDTQYF.

V gene TRBV5-8 combines with J gene TRBJ2-1; D gene uncertain. Germline loops: CDR1 SGHTS, CDR2 YDEGEE. CDR3 length equals 15 residues. Trimming shortened V by 2 bases and J by 1 base, and 10 bases separated the two germline ends. Here the CDR3 DNA reads TGTGCCAGCAGCTTAATTGGGGAATCCTACAATGAGCAGTTCTTC. Translated, it gives CASSLIGESYNEQFF.

This chain joins TRBV10-3 and TRBJ1-1; the match to TRBD1 covers 8 bases. This CDR3 has 15 residues. V lost 6 bases and J lost 1; bases outside the gene matches: 7. Looked up from germline, CDR1 is ENHRY and CDR2 is SYGVKD. DNA for the CDR3: TGTGCCATCAGAAACGCAGGGGGCGGGAACACTGAAGCTTTCTTT. Translated: CAIRNAGGGNTEAFF.

The rearrangement uses TRBV19 and TRBJ2-1; a weak D match, TRBD2 (6 bases). Trimming cost V 6 bases and J 5 bases, with 11 bases left between them. CDR1 and CDR2 from the germline V gene are LNHDA and SQIVND (reference sequence). The CDR3 extends over 13 amino acids. Here the CDR3 reads CASRTGLNNEQFF. The CDR3 DNA sequence: TGTGCCAGTAGGACGGGACTTAACAATGAGCAGTTCTTC.

The rearrangement links TRBV6-2 or TRBV6-3 to TRBJ2-1; 9 nucleotides line up with TRBD2. Trimming at V came to 5 bases and at J to 4 bases, leaving 3 bases not matched to a gene. The CDR3 length is 14 residues. Germline CDR1 is MNHEY and CDR2 is SVGEGT. The CDR3: CASSRGLAYNEQFF. CDR3 bases: TGTGCCAGCAGTCGCGGACTAGCGTACAATGAGCAGTTCTTC.

The chain employs TRBV10-3 and TRBJ1-1, with TRBD1 identical over 7 bases. The trim removed 4 bases at V and 0 bases at J, leaving 8 bases unmatched. CDR3 length: 16 residues. Germline lookup yields CDR1 ENHRY and CDR2 SYGVKD. The CDR3: CAISGTRGALNTEAFF. The CDR3 DNA sequence: TGTGCCATCAGTGGGACCAGGGGGGCCCTGAACACTGAAGCTTTCTTT.